This record concerns one TCR beta chain sequence. The antigen is undetermined. The germline CDR1 and CDR2 sequences are MNHEY and SVGAGI. The CDR3 has 14 amino acids. Between the trimmed V and J ends, which lost 0 bases and 7 bases, there was a span of 12 bases. The data derive from a study of post-analysis software for immune sequencing data. Unique molecular identifiers were present in the TCR beta cDNA libraries. Input of about 0.9 to 10 million T cells yielded 550,000 or so cDNA molecules. TCRdb recomputed calls from the PCR reads with MiXCR, one row per CDR3 protein. The sample lists hundreds of thousands of distinct CDR3 sequences, roughly 27% occurring once. Study-level points and caveats: Batch-matched samples strongly co-clustered by F measure. TRBV5-6, TRBV5-1 and TRBV20-1 belonged to a set of roughly 5 TRBV segments that were more frequent in patients than controls. Significantly decreased normalized Chao1 diversity was recorded for multiple sclerosis patients relative to controls.

Sequences were obtained from blood. This chain connects TRBV6-5 to TRBJ1-2, with unresolved D. The receptor comes from a girl aged 10 to 17 with multiple sclerosis. The CDR3: CASSYSAARSGYTF. CDR3 nucleotides: TGTGCCAGCAGTTACTCAGCGGCGCGTAGTGGCTACACCTTC.